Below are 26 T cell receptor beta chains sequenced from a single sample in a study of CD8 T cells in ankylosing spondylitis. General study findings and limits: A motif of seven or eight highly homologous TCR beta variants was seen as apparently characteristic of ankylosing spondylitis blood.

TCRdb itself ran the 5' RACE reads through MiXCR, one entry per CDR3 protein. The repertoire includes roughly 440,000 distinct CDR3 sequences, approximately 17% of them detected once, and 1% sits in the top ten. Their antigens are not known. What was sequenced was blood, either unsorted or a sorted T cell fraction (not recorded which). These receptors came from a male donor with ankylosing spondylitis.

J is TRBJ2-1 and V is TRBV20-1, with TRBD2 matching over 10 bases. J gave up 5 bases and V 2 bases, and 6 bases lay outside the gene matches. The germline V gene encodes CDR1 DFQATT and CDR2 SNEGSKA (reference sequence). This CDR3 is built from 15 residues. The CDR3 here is CSARLAGVENNEQFF. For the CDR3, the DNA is TGCAGTGCTAGACTAGCGGGAGTAGAGAACAATGAGCAGTTCTTC.

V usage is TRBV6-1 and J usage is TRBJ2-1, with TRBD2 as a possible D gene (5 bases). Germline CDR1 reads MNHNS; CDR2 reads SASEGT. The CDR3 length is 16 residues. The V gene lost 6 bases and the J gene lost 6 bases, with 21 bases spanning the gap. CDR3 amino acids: CASSRSSAKRVNEQFF. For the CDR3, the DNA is TGTGCCAGCAGCCGGAGCTCGGCTAAGAGGGTCAATGAGCAGTTCTTC.

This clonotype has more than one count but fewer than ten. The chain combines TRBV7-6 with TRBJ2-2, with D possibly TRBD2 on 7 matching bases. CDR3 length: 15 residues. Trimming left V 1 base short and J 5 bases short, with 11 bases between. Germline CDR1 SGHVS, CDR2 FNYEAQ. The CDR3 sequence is CASSLEGGRTGELFF. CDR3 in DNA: TGTGCCAGCAGCTTAGAGGGGGGGCGTACCGGGGAGCTGTTTTTT.

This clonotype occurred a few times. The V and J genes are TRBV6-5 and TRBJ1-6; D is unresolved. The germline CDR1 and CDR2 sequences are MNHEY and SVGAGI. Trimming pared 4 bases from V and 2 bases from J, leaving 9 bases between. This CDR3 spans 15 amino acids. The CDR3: CASSSSPTYNSPLHF. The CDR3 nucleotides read TGTGCCAGCAGTTCCAGTCCCACCTATAATTCACCCCTCCACTTT.

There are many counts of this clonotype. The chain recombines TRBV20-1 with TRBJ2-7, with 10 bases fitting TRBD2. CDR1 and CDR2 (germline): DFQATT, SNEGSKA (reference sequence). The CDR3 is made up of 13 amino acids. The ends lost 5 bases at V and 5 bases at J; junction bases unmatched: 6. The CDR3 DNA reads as TGCAGTGCTCCATGGCTAGCGGGGGACGAGCAGTACTTC. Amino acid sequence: CSAPWLAGDEQYF.

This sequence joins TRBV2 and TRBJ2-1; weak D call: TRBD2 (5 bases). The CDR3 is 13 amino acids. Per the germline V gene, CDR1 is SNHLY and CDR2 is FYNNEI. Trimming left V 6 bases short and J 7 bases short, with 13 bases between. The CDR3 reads CASRRENGNEQFF. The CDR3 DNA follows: TGTGCCAGCAGGAGGGAGAACGGGAATGAGCAGTTCTTC. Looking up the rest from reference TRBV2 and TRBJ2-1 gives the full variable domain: EPEVTQTPSHQVTQMGQEVILRCVPISNHLYFYWYRQILGQKVEFLVSFYNNEISEKSEIFDDQFSVERPDGSNFTLKIRSTKLEDSAMYFCASRRENGNEQFFGPGTRLTVL.

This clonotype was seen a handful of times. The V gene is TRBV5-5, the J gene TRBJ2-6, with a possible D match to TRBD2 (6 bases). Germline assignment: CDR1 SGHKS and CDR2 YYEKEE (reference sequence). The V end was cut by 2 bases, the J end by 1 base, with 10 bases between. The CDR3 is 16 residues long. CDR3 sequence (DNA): TGTGCCAGCAGCTTATCTCTAGCGTCTGGGGCCAACGTCCTGACTTTC. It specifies CASSLSLASGANVLTF.

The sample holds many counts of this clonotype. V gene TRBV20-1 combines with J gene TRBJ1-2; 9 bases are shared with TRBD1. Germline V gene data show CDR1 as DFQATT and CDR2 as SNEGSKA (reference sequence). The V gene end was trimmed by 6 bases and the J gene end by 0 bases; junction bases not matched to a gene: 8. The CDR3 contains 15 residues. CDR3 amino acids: CSAPRDRVSNYGYTF. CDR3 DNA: TGCAGTGCGCCTCGGGACAGGGTATCTAACTATGGCTACACCTTC.

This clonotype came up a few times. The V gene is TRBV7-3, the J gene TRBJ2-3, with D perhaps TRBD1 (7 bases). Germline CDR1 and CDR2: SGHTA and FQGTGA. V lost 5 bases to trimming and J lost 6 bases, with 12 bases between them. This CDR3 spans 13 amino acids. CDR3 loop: CASSMPGGDTQYF. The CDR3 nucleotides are TGTGCCAGCAGCATGCCAGGGGGGGATACGCAGTATTTT.

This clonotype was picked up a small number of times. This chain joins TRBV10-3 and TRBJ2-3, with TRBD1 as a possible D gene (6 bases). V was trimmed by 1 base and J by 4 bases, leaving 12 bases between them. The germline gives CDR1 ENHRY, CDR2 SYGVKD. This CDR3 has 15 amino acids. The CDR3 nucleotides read TGTGCCATCAGTGAGTTGACAGGAGGCGCAGATACGCAGTATTTT. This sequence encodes CAISELTGGADTQYF.

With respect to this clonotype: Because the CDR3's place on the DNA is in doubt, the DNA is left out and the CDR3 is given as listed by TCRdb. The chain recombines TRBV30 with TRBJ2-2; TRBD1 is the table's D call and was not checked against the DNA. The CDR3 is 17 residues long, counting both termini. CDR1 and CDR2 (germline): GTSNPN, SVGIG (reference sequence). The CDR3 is CASRRQGGIGAGELFFF.

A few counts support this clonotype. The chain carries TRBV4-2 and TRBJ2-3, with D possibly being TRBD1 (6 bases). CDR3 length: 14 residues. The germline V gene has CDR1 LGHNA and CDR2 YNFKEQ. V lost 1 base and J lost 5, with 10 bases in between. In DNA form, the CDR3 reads TGTGCCAGCAGCCAAGGGGGGCCCAAAGATACGCAGTATTTT. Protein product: CASSQGGPKDTQYF.

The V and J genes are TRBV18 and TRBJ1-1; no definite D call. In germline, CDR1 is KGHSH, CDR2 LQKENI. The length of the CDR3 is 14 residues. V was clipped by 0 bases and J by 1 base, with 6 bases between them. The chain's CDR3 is CASSPPVKNTEAFF. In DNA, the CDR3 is TGTGCCAGCTCACCACCGGTAAAGAACACTGAAGCTTTCTTT.

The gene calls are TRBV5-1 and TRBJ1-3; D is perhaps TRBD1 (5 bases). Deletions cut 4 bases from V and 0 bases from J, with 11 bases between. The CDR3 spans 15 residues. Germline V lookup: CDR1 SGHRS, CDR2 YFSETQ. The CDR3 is CASSVDSASGNTIYF. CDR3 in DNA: TGCGCCAGCAGCGTTGACAGCGCCTCTGGAAACACCATATATTTT.

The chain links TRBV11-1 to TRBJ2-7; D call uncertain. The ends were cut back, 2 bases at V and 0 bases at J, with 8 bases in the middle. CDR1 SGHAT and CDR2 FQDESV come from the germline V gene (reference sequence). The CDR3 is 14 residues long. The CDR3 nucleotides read TGTGCCAGCAGCTTATCACATCTCTCCTACGAGCAGTACTTC. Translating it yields CASSLSHLSYEQYF.

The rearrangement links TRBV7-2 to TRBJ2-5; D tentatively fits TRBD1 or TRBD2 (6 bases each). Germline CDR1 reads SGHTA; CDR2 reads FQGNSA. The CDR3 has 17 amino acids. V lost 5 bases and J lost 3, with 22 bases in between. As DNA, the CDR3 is TGTGCCAGCAGCCCGACATTCCGCGGGACAAGCGAAGAGACCCAGTACTTC. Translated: CASSPTFRGTSEETQYF.

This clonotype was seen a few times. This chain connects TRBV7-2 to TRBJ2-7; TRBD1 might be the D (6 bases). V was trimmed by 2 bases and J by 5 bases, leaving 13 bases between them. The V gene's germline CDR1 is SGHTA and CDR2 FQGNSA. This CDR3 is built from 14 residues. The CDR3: CASSLLRGSNEQYF. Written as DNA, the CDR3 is TGTGCCAGCAGCTTATTGAGGGGGTCCAACGAGCAGTACTTC.

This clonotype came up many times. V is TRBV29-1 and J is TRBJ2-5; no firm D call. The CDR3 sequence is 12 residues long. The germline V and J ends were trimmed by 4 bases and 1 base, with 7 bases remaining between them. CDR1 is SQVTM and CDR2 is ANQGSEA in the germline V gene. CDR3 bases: TGCAGCGTTGTTGGGATCCAAGAGACCCAGTACTTC. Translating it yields CSVVGIQETQYF. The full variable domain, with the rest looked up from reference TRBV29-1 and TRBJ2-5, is SAVISQKPSRDICQRGTSLTIQCQVDSQVTMMFWYRQQPGQSLTLIATANQGSEATYESGFVIDKFPISRPNLTFSTLTVSNMSPEDSSIYLCSVVGIQETQYFGPGTRLLVL.

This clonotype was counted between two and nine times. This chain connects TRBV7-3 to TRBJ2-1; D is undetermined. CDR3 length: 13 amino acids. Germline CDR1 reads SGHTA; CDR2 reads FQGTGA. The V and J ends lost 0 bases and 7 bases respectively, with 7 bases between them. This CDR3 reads CASSLTKENEQFF. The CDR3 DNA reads TGTGCCAGCAGCTTAACTAAAGAGAATGAGCAGTTCTTC.

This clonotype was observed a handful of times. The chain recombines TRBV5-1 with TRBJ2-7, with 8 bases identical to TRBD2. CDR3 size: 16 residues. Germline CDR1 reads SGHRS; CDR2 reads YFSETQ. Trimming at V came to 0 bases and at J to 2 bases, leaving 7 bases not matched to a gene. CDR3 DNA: TGCGCCAGCAGCTTGGAAGGTAGCGGGGTTACCTACGAGCAGTACTTC. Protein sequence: CASSLEGSGVTYEQYF.

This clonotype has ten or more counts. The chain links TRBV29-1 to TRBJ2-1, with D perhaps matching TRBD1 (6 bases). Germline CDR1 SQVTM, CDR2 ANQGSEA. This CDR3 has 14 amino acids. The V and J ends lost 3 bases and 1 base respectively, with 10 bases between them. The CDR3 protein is CSVEGADSYNEQFF. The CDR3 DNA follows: TGCAGCGTTGAGGGGGCTGATTCCTACAATGAGCAGTTCTTC.

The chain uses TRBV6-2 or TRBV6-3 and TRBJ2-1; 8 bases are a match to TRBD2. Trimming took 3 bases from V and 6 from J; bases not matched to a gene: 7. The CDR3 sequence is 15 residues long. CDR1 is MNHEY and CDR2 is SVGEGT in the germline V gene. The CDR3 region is CASSYSGGLANEQFF. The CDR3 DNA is TGTGCCAGCAGTTATTCGGGAGGGCTAGCCAATGAGCAGTTCTTC.

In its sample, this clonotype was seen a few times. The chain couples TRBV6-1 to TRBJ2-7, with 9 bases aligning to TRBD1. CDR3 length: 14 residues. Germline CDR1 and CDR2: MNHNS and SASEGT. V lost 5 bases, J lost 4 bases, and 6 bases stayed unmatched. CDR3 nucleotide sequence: TGTGCCAGCAGTAGAACAGGGGGCCCGTACGAGCAGTACTTC. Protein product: CASSRTGGPYEQYF.

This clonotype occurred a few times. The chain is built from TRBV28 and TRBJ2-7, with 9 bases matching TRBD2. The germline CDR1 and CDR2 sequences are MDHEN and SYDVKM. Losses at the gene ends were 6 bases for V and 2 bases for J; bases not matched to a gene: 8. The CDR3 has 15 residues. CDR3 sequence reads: CASRNTGLATYEQYF. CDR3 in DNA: TGTGCCAGCAGAAACACGGGACTAGCTACCTACGAGCAGTACTTC.

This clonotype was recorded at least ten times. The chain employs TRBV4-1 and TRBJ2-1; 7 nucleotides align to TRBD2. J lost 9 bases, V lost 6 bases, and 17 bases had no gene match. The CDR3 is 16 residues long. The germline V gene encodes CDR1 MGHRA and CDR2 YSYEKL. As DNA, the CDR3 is TGCGCCAGCAGTTCATGGGGGGGGAAACAGTTGGGTGAGCAGTTCTTC. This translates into CASSSWGGKQLGEQFF.

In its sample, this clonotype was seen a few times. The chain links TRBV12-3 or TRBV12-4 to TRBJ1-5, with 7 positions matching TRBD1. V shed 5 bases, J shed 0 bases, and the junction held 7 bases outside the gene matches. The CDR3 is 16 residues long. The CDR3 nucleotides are TGTGCCAGCAGTCGACAGGGCCCTGATAGCAATCAGCCCCAGCATTTT. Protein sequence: CASSRQGPDSNQPQHF.